This T cell receptor beta chain comes out of a study of blood T cell repertoires in COVID-19. Background on the study: Samples of COVID-19 (acute and convalescent) were obtained from the United States, Italy and Spain.

Patients at the Seattle site were enrolled during active infection and followed longitudinally. Clones were read by immunoSEQ multiplex PCR, and TCRdb kept only the in-frame ones, dropping some. Of roughly 220,000 clones in the sample, 75% to 85% were seen once. The junction had 10 bases not matched to a gene; V was cut back by 3 bases and J by 8 bases. The germline V gene has CDR1 LNHDA and CDR2 SQIVND (reference sequence). The CDR3 length is 15 residues. The clonotype comes from a woman of 80 years or more with COVID-19, enrolled during active disease. The J gene is TRBJ1-2, the V gene TRBV19; 9 bases map to TRBD1. Sequencing was performed on peripheral blood. Here the CDR3 DNA reads TGTGCCAGTAGTATCACAGGGGGCTTCGATGTCGGCTACACCTTC. Protein product: CASSITGGFDVGYTF.